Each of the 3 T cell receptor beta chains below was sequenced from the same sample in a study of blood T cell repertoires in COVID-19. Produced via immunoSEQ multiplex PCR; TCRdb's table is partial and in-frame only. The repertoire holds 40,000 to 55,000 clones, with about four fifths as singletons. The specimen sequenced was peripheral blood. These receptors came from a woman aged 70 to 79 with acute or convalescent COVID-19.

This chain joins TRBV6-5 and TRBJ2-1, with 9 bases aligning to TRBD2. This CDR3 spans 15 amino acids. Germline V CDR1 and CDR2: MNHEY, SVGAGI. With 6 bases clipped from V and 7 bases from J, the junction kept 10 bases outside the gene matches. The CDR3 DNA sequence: TGTGCCAGCAGCGATAGCGGGAGTTTGAGAAATGAGCAGTTCTTC. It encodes CASSDSGSLRNEQFF.

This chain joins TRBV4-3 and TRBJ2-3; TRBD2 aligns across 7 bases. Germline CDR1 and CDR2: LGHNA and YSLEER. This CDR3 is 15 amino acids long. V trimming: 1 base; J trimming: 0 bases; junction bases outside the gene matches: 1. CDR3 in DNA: TGCGCCAGCAGCCAAGGTAGCGGGAGCACAGATACGCAGTATTTT. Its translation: CASSQGSGSTDTQYF.

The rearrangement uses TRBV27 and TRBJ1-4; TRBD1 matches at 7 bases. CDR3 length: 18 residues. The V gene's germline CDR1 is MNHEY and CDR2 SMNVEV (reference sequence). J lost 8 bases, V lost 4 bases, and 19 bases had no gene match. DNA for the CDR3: TGTGCCAGCAGTTCCTTGACAGGGATGAGGGTTAAAAAGGAAAAACTGTTTTTT. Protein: CASSSLTGMRVKKEKLFF.